The source of this TCR beta chain is a study of T cell repertoires in cytomegalovirus infection. Study-level information: Both a matching HLA type and CMV infection were indicated by public TCR beta signatures.

This clonotype turned up a few times. Its antigen is undetermined. General study results and limits: The study identified carriers of CMV plus the relevant HLA from cumulative public TCR beta family frequency. The response measured ex vivo was dominated by TCR beta clonotypes (HLA-C-restricted and CMV-specific).

The CDR3 runs to 15 residues. Germline-derived CDR1 and CDR2 are MDHEN and SYDVKM. Trimming cost V 0 bases and J 4 bases; bases outside gene matches: 3. TCRdb processed the reads anew with MiXCR; each CDR3 protein has one entry. The data hold fewer than 400,000 distinct CDR3 sequences, with 15% to 20% observed a single time. This receptor was identified in a human donor in good health (CMV status not recorded). Some clones in this sample may be carry-over from other donors' samples. The specimen was PBMCs. The chain links TRBV28 to TRBJ2-5; 9 bases are a match to TRBD2. CDR3 sequence: CASSLWAGGGETQYF. DNA for the CDR3: TGTGCCAGCAGTTTATGGGCGGGAGGGGGAGAGACCCAGTACTTC.